A single sample gave rise to the 6 T cell receptor beta chains below, sequenced in a study of radiotherapy plus CTLA-4 blockade in lung cancer. The assay was immunoSEQ multiplex PCR, and TCRdb's table has in-frame clones only and misses some. This table has about 25,000 clones, about three quarters appearing once. This sample comprised peripheral blood, obtained from a patient treated with radiotherapy plus ipilimumab. These receptor sequences come from a human donor with non-small cell lung cancer who had stable disease on radiotherapy plus ipilimumab.

This clone was picked up a small number of times. V gene TRBV2 combines with J gene TRBJ1-5; no reliable D call. This CDR3 has 13 residues. CDR1 is SNHLY, CDR2 FYNNEI, per germline. Trimming removed 1 base from V and 7 bases from J, with 8 bases in between. The chain's CDR3 is CASSEGGMQPQHF. The CDR3 coding sequence is TGTGCCAGCAGTGAAGGAGGTATGCAGCCCCAGCATTTT.

The J gene is TRBJ2-1, the V gene TRBV6-5, with 11 bases aligning to TRBD2. In germline, CDR1 is MNHEY, CDR2 SVGAGI. This CDR3 is built from 15 residues. With 8 bases clipped from V and 3 bases from J, the junction kept 6 bases outside the gene matches. In DNA form, the CDR3 reads TGTGCCAGCTGTAGCGGGAGGGTAGGCTACAATGAGCAGTTCTTC. Protein product: CASCSGRVGYNEQFF.

V is TRBV6-1 and J is TRBJ2-5; D is uncertain. Germline V CDR1 and CDR2: MNHNS, SASEGT. Deletions cut 6 bases from V and 4 bases from J, with 15 bases between. This CDR3 is 14 amino acids long. In DNA, the CDR3 is TGTGCCAGCAGCCTACCTAGAGTCGGAGAGACCCAGTACTTC. Protein sequence: CASSLPRVGETQYF.

The chain is built from TRBV5-1 and TRBJ2-5, with no clear D. This CDR3 has 13 residues. The ends were cut back, 5 bases at V and 1 base at J, with 9 bases in the middle. CDR1 and CDR2 (germline): SGHRS, YFSETQ. The CDR3 loop is CASSNGPQETQYF. The DNA for the CDR3 is TGCGCCAGCAGTAACGGGCCCCAAGAGACCCAGTACTTC. Full variable domain (remainder filled in from reference TRBV5-1 and TRBJ2-5): KAGVTQTPRYLIKTRGQQVTLSCSPISGHRSVSWYQQTPGQGLQFLFEYFSETQRNKGNFPGRFSGRQFSNSRSEMNVSTLELGDSALYLCASSNGPQETQYFGPGTRLLVL.

V gene TRBV11-3 combines with J gene TRBJ2-3; 8 positions agree with TRBD2. Germline V gene data show CDR1 as SGHNT and CDR2 as YENEEA. V lost 6 bases and J lost 4; bases outside the gene matches: 12. CDR3 length: 16 residues. This chain's CDR3 is CASRRGALGSADTQYF. DNA for the CDR3: TGTGCCAGCAGGCGGGGGGCCTTGGGATCAGCAGATACGCAGTATTTT.

This chain uses TRBV9 with TRBJ2-7, with D possibly TRBD2 on 5 matching bases. The CDR3 totals 14 residues. The V gene's germline CDR1 is SGDLS and CDR2 YYNGEE. V gave up 3 bases and J gave up 3 bases, with 13 bases separating them. In DNA form, the CDR3 reads TGTGCCAGCAGCGAGGGTGAGGGTGGCTACGAGCAGTACTTC. Translation gives CASSEGEGGYEQYF.